A single TCR beta chain is shown here with its context. The data belong to a study of blood T cell repertoires in COVID-19. Overall study context: T cells, B-cell-depleted T cells, or PBMCs supplied cDNA or gDNA.

Profiling relied on immunoSEQ multiplex PCR, and the TCRdb table lists in-frame clones only, not all of them. This sample carries about 100,000 clones, roughly 80% of them seen once, and the ten largest clones take around 29%. Germline V CDR1 and CDR2: LNHDA, SQIVND (reference sequence). This CDR3 spans 10 amino acids. V lost 5 bases, J lost 7 bases, and 5 bases lay in between. This rearrangement joins TRBV19 to TRBJ1-1, with D unclear. The clonotype originates from a man in his 70s with active or convalescent COVID-19. The sequenced sample consisted of peripheral blood. CDR3 amino acids: CASSGLEAFF. The DNA of the CDR3 is TGTGCCAGTAGTGGACTTGAAGCTTTCTTT. The whole variable domain, filled in from reference TRBV19 and TRBJ1-1, reads DGGITQSPKYLFRKEGQNVTLSCEQNLNHDAMYWYRQDPGQGLRLIYYSQIVNDFQKGDIAEGYSVSREKKESFPLTVTSAQKNPTAFYLCASSGLEAFFGQGTRLTVV.